These 12 T cell receptor beta chains came from one sample sequenced in a study of human T cells and chemical hapten exposure. Time point reported: patch test 2, 6 weeks after DPC sensitization. The treatment denotes: therapeutic diphenylcyclopropenone sensitization with weekly scalp DPC. TCRdb re-called the RACE reads with MiXCR, one entry per CDR3 protein. This sample has fewer than 150,000 distinct CDR3 sequences, with about 11% found just once. This sample comprised whole blood, obtained in connection with sensitization to the hapten diphenylcyclopropenone (DPC). Every receptor here comes from a woman aged 50 to 60 with alopecia areata. Some clones in this sample may be carry-over from other donors' samples.

There are many counts of this clonotype. The rearrangement uses TRBV12-3 or TRBV12-4 and TRBJ2-3; maybe TRBD1 (5 bases). V was pared by 6 bases and J by 4 bases, with 20 bases between. The CDR3 is 16 amino acids. The CDR3: CASSPRQGGVSDTQYF. The CDR3 DNA follows: TGTGCCAGCAGCCCCCGGCAGGGCGGCGTGTCAGATACGCAGTATTTT.

J is TRBJ2-3 and V is TRBV6-6; 11 positions agree with TRBD2. This CDR3 has 19 amino acids. Germline V gives CDR1 MNHNY, CDR2 SVGAGI (reference sequence). The junction had 8 bases not matched to a gene; V was cut back by 0 bases and J by 0 bases. CDR3 nucleotides: TGTGCCAGCAGTTACTCGACAACTAGCGGGAGTAGCAGCACAGATACGCAGTATTTT. Translated, it gives CASSYSTTSGSSSTDTQYF.

This clonotype showed up many times. This chain uses TRBV5-1 with TRBJ1-5, with D possibly matching TRBD1 (5 bases). The V end lost 0 bases, the J end lost 2 bases, and 6 bases lay between the germline ends. This CDR3 region has 14 residues. Germline-derived CDR1 and CDR2 are SGHRS and YFSETQ. CDR3 in amino acids: CASSLGGGNQPQHF. The DNA for the CDR3 is TGCGCCAGCAGCTTGGGAGGGGGCAATCAGCCCCAGCATTTT.

This clonotype was detected a few times. This CDR3 reads CSVNREKKETQYF. Written as DNA, the CDR3 is TGCAGCGTTAACAGGGAAAAGAAAGAGACCCAGTACTTC. The chain employs TRBV29-1 and TRBJ2-5; D is possibly TRBD1 (6 bases). Trimming shortened V by 5 bases and J by 3 bases, and 13 bases separated the two germline ends. CDR3 length: 13 residues. Germline-derived CDR1 and CDR2 are SQVTM and ANQGSEA.

This clonotype was seen at least ten times. The gene calls are TRBV6-5 and TRBJ2-1, with 8 bases fitting TRBD2. CDR3 length: 15 residues. Germline V gene data show CDR1 as MNHEY and CDR2 as SVGAGI. The ends lost 5 bases at V and 9 bases at J; junction bases unmatched: 12. The DNA of the CDR3 is TGTGCCAGCAGTGGATTAGCGGGACCAAAGGGTGAGCAGTTCTTC. Amino acid sequence: CASSGLAGPKGEQFF.

This clonotype was detected many times. V gene TRBV3-1 combines with J gene TRBJ2-7; possibly TRBD2 for D (5 bases). Trimming stripped 0 bases from V and 4 bases from J, with 7 bases between. CDR1 is LGHDT and CDR2 is YNNKEL in the germline V gene (reference sequence). The CDR3 runs 13 residues. CDR3 residues: CASSQEAGYEQYF. The CDR3 DNA reads TGTGCCAGCAGCCAAGAGGCGGGTTACGAGCAGTACTTC.

This chain connects TRBV29-1 to TRBJ1-1, with 9 nucleotides matching TRBD1. Germline CDR1 SQVTM, CDR2 ANQGSEA. J gave up 1 base and V 7 bases, and 7 bases lay outside the gene matches. There are 14 residues in the CDR3. The DNA for the CDR3 is TGCAGCGCGTGGGTGACAGGGGGGAACACTGAAGCTTTCTTT. Amino acid sequence: CSAWVTGGNTEAFF.

The rearrangement joins TRBV2 to TRBJ2-7, with D possibly called TRBD1 or TRBD2 (5 bases each). Germline CDR1 reads SNHLY; CDR2 reads FYNNEI. Trimming removed 8 bases at V and 0 bases at J, with 11 bases between. The CDR3 extends over 13 amino acids. Here the CDR3 reads CASERDGSYEQYF. The CDR3 coding sequence is TGTGCCAGCGAACGGGACGGCTCCTACGAGCAGTACTTC.

This clonotype was found a few times. V and J are TRBV29-1 and TRBJ2-6; 9 bases align to TRBD1. Germline V gives CDR1 SQVTM, CDR2 ANQGSEA. The ends lost 6 bases at V and 0 bases at J; junction bases unmatched: 6. The CDR3 loop spans 16 amino acids. The CDR3 sequence: CSVKGTGLSGANVLTF. DNA of the CDR3: TGCAGCGTAAAGGGGACAGGGCTCTCTGGGGCCAACGTCCTGACTTTC. The whole variable domain, remainder taken from reference TRBV29-1 and TRBJ2-6, is SAVISQKPSRDICQRGTSLTIQCQVDSQVTMMFWYRQQPGQSLTLIATANQGSEATYESGFVIDKFPISRPNLTFSTLTVSNMSPEDSSIYLCSVKGTGLSGANVLTFGAGSRLTVL.

In its sample, this clonotype was seen a few times. The V call is TRBV4-2, the J call TRBJ2-7; possibly TRBD2 for D (6 bases). V was trimmed by 0 bases and J by 2 bases, leaving 17 bases between them. Germline V gene sequence: CDR1 LGHNA, CDR2 YNFKEQ. The CDR3 loop spans 17 amino acids. CDR3 sequence (DNA): TGTGCCAGCAGCCAAGATAGTGGTAGCGGTCAGACCTACGAGCAGTACTTC. This encodes CASSQDSGSGQTYEQYF.

At least ten counts were recorded for this clonotype. The rearrangement uses TRBV5-5 and TRBJ2-7; the D gene is possibly TRBD2 (5 bases). There are 15 residues in the CDR3. Trimming removed 3 bases at V and 7 bases at J, with 20 bases between. Germline CDR1 SGHKS, CDR2 YYEKEE (reference sequence). CDR3 residues: CASSSQDLWVGEQYF. In DNA form, the CDR3 reads TGTGCCAGCAGCTCCCAGGACTTGTGGGTCGGGGAGCAGTACTTC.

The chain is built from TRBV28 and TRBJ2-1; TRBD2 is a possible D gene (6 bases). The ends were cut back, 6 bases at V and 1 base at J, with 16 bases in the middle. The CDR3 loop spans 16 amino acids. Germline V gene sequence: CDR1 MDHEN, CDR2 SYDVKM. In nucleotides, the CDR3 is TGTGCCAGCAGGGAACTGGGAGGTCGGTCCTACAATGAGCAGTTCTTC. It specifies CASRELGGRSYNEQFF. The full variable domain, with the rest looked up from reference TRBV28 and TRBJ2-1, is DVKVTQSSRYLVKRTGEKVFLECVQDMDHENMFWYRQDPGLGLRLIYFSYDVKMKEKGDIPEGYSVSREKKERFSLILESASTNQTSMYLCASRELGGRSYNEQFFGPGTRLTVL.